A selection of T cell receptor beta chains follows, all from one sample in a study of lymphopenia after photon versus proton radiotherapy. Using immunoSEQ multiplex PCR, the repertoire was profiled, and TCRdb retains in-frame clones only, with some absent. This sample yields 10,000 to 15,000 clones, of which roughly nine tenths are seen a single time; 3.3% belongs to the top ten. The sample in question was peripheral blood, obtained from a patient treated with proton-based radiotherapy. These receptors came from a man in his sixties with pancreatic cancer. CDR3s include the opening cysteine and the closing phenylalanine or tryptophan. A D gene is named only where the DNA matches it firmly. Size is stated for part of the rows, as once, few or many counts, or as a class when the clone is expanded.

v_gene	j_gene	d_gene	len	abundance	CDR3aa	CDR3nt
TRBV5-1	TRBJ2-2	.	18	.	CASSLLGRPRSNTGELFF	TGCGCCAGCAGCTTGTTAGGGAGGCCACGATCGAACACCGGGGAGCTGTTTTTT
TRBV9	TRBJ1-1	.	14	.	CASSVGGDNTEAFF	TGTGCCAGCAGCGTAGGAGGTGACAACACTGAAGCTTTCTTT
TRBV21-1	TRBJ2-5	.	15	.	CASSRGTSGRETQYF	TGTGCCAGCAGCAGAGGGACTAGCGGGAGGGAGACCCAGTACTTC
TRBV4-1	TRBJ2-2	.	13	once	CASSQDPSGELFF	TGCGCCAGCAGCCAAGATCCCAGTGGGGAGCTGTTTTTT
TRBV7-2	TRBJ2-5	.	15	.	CASSLEMAYQETQYF	TGTGCCAGCAGCTTGGAGATGGCGTACCAAGAGACCCAGTACTTC
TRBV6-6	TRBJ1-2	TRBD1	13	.	CASSTSDRVGYTF	TGTGCCAGCAGTACCTCGGACAGGGTTGGCTACACCTTC
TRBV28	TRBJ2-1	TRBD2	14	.	CASIKAGRYNEQFF	TGTGCCAGCATCAAAGCGGGACGCTACAATGAGCAGTTCTTC
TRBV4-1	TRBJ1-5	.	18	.	CASSPQGSRAHSNQPQHF	TGCGCCAGCAGCCCTCAAGGCAGTAGGGCTCATAGCAATCAGCCCCAGCATTTT
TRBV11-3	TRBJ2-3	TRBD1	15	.	CASSLGDRDTDTQYF	TGTGCCAGCAGCTTAGGGGACAGGGATACAGATACGCAGTATTTT
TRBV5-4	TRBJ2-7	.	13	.	CASSLRLTYEQYF	TGTGCCAGCAGCTTGAGGTTGACCTACGAGCAGTACTTC
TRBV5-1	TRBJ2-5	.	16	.	CASSLNSGPIRETQYF	TGCGCCAGCAGCTTGAACTCGGGACCTATAAGAGAGACCCAGTACTTC
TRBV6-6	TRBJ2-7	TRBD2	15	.	CASSRSSGRTPEQYF	TGTGCCAGCAGTAGATCTAGCGGGAGGACTCCCGAGCAGTACTTC
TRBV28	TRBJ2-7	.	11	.	CASSSSYEQYF	TGTGCCAGCAGTTCCTCCTACGAGCAGTACTTC
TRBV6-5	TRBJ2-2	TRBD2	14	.	CASRRTSGTGELFF	TGTGCCAGCAGAAGGACTAGCGGGACCGGGGAGCTGTTTTTT
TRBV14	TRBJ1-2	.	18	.	CASSQGAIRSILRYDYTF	TGTGCCAGCAGCCAAGGGGCCATCAGGAGCATCCTGCGCTATGACTACACCTTC
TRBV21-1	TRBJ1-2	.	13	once	CASPPPGVYGYTF	TGTGCCAGCCCCCCCCCGGGGGTTTATGGCTACACCTTC
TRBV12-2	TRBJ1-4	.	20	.	CASRLVPGLPGSDTNEKLFF	TGTGCAAGTCGCTTAGTACCCGGACTTCCAGGGTCAGATACTAATGAAAAACTGTTTTTT
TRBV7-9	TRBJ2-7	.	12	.	CASSFPVNEQYF	TGTGCCAGCAGCTTCCCGGTCAACGAGCAGTACTTC
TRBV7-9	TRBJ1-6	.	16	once	CASSPDGLMGHSPLHF	TGTGCCAGCAGCCCAGATGGGCTGATGGGGCATTCACCCCTCCACTTT
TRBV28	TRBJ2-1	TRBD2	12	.	CASRLAGNEQFF	TGTGCCAGTCGACTAGCGGGCAATGAGCAGTTCTTC
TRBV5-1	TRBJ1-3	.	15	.	CASSLTGQAGNTIYF	TGCGCCAGCAGCTTGACGGGACAAGCTGGAAACACCATATATTTT
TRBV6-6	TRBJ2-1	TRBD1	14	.	CASRTVTGDNEQFF	TGTGCCAGCAGGACTGTGACAGGGGACAATGAGCAGTTCTTC
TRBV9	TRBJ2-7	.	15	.	CASSVAIGPYYEQYF	TGTGCCAGCAGCGTAGCGATCGGCCCCTACTACGAGCAGTACTTC
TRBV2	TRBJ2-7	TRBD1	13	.	CASRGTGEHEQYF	TGTGCCAGCAGGGGGACAGGGGAACACGAGCAGTACTTC
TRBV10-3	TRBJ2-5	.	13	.	CAIRGQYQETQYF	TGTGCCATTCGCGGTCAGTACCAAGAGACCCAGTACTTC
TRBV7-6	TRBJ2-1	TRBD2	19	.	CASSPGTSGRAVGSHEQFF	TGTGCCAGCAGCCCCGGGACTAGCGGGAGGGCCGTAGGATCCCATGAGCAGTTCTTC
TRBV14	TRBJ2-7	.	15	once	CASSALTGLPYEQYF	TGTGCCAGCAGCGCGCTAACAGGGTTGCCGTACGAGCAGTACTTC
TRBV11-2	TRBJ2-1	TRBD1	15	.	CASSSTGDVYNEQFF	TGTGCCAGCAGCTCCACAGGGGATGTGTACAATGAGCAGTTCTTC
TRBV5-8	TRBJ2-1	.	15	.	CASRPGLASYNEQFF	TGTGCCAGCAGACCCGGCCTAGCTTCCTACAATGAGCAGTTCTTC
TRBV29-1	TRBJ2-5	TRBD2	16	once	CSVDMGASGQWETQYF	TGCAGCGTTGATATGGGAGCTAGCGGTCAATGGGAGACCCAGTACTTC
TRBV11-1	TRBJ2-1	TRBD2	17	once	CASSLAISGSSYNEQFF	TGTGCCAGCAGCTTAGCGATAAGCGGGAGCTCCTACAATGAGCAGTTCTTC
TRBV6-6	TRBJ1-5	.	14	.	CASRGGGGNQPQHF	TGTGCCAGCAGGGGCGGCGGGGGCAATCAGCCCCAGCATTTT
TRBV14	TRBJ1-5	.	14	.	CASSQGGWNQPQHF	TGTGCCAGCAGCCAAGGGGGATGGAATCAGCCCCAGCATTTT
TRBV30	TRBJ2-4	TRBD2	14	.	CAWSGLAGGNIQYF	TGTGCCTGGAGTGGACTAGCGGGGGGAAACATTCAGTACTTC
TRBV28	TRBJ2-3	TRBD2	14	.	CASSQAGAVDTQYF	TGTGCCAGCAGTCAAGCGGGGGCGGTCGATACGCAGTATTTT
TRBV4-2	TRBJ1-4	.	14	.	CASSQRGGNEKLFF	TGTGCCAGCAGCCAAAGGGGAGGGAATGAAAAACTGTTTTTT
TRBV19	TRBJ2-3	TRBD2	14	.	CASSGGIRTDTQYF	TGTGCCAGTAGCGGGGGGATTAGGACAGATACGCAGTATTTT
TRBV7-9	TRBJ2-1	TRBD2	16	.	CASSRLAGGPGNEQFF	TGTGCCAGCAGCCGACTAGCGGGAGGGCCCGGAAATGAGCAGTTCTTC
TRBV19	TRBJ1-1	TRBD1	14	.	CASSATGGGTEAFF	TGTGCCAGTAGTGCCACAGGGGGAGGTACTGAAGCTTTCTTT
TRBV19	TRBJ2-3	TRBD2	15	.	CASGIRVAGVDTQYF	TGTGCCAGTGGCATTAGGGTAGCGGGAGTGGATACGCAGTATTTT
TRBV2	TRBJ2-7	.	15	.	CASSGGGRSSYEQYF	TGTGCCAGCAGTGGGGGCGGAAGGAGCTCCTACGAGCAGTACTTC
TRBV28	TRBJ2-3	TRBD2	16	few	CASISGGSSGPDTQYF	TGTGCCAGCATCTCGGGCGGGAGCTCAGGGCCAGATACGCAGTATTTT
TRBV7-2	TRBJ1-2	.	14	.	CASSLTREAYGYTF	TGTGCCAGCAGCTTAACCAGGGAGGCCTATGGCTACACCTTC
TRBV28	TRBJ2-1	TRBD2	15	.	CASSLAGGPLNEQFF	TGTGCCAGCAGTTTAGCGGGAGGGCCTCTCAATGAGCAGTTCTTC
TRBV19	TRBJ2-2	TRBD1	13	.	CASGPQGQGELFF	TGTGCCAGTGGACCACAGGGGCAAGGGGAGCTGTTTTTT
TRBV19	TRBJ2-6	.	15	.	CASIGQGDGANVLTF	TGTGCCAGTATCGGGCAGGGCGATGGGGCCAACGTCCTGACTTTC
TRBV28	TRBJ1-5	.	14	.	CASSPLSSNQPQHF	TGTGCCAGCAGTCCCTTAAGTAGCAATCAGCCCCAGCATTTT
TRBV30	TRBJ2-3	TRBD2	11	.	CAWAGEDTQYF	TGTGCCTGGGCGGGAGAGGATACGCAGTATTTT
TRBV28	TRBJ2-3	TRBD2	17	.	CASSPVTSGISTDTQYF	TGTGCCAGCAGTCCTGTGACTAGCGGGATTAGCACAGATACGCAGTATTTT
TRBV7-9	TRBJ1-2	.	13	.	CASSLYESYGYTF	TGTGCCAGCAGCTTATATGAGTCATATGGCTACACCTTC
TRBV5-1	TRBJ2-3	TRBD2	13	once	CASSLWLAGEKYF	TGCGCCAGCAGCTTGTGGCTAGCGGGAGAGAAGTATTTT
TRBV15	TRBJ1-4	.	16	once	CATSRVTGATNEKLFF	TGTGCCACCAGCAGAGTCACAGGAGCAACTAATGAAAAACTGTTTTTT
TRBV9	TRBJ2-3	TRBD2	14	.	CASSPGGVADTQYF	TGTGCCAGCAGCCCGGGGGGGGTGGCAGATACGCAGTATTTT
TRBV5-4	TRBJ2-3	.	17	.	CASSLGAYRRPTNTQYF	TGTGCCAGCAGCTTGGGGGCTTACAGGCGGCCCACAAATACGCAGTATTTT
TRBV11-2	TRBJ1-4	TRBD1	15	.	CASTVGTAEPSRLFF	TGTGCCAGCACCGTCGGGACAGCCGAACCCTCAAGACTGTTTTTT
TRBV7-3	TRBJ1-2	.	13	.	CASSPQENYGYTF	TGTGCCAGCAGCCCGCAGGAGAACTATGGCTACACCTTC
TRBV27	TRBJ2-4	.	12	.	CASGFIKNIQYF	TGTGCCAGTGGTTTTATCAAAAACATTCAGTACTTC